What follows are 6 T cell receptor beta chains derived from one specimen sequenced in a study of T cell responses to AZD1222 COVID-19 vaccine. The data were produced by immunoSEQ multiplex PCR, yet TCRdb's version contains in-frame clones alone and is incomplete. The table shows 110,000 or so clones, with roughly 82% occurring only once. Specimen: peripheral blood, collected on day 0 of AZD1222 vaccination. The receptors derive from an adult in good health.

The gene calls are TRBV6-5 and TRBJ1-4, with TRBD1 matching over 7 bases. The junction had 14 bases not matched to a gene; V was cut back by 6 bases and J by 13 bases. Germline CDR1 reads MNHEY; CDR2 reads SVGAGI. The CDR3 loop spans 14 amino acids. The chain's CDR3 is CASRPDRARSRLFF. CDR3 in DNA: TGTGCCAGCAGACCCGACAGGGCAAGGTCGAGACTGTTTTTT.

The chain couples TRBV6-2 or TRBV6-3 to TRBJ2-4; 7 bases match TRBD1. The CDR3 has 19 residues. J was trimmed by 0 bases and V by 4 bases; bases with no gene match: 15. CDR1 and CDR2 from the germline V gene are MNHEY and SVGEGT. CDR3 DNA: TGTGCCAGCAGTTCTCTAGGGACAGCTCCGCTACTAGCCAAAAACATTCAGTACTTC. This translates into CASSSLGTAPLLAKNIQYF.

The genes are TRBV18 and TRBJ2-1, with a weak D call TRBD2 (6 bases). The CDR3 runs 14 residues. Germline CDR1 KGHSH, CDR2 LQKENI. V was trimmed by 2 bases and J by 8 bases, leaving 13 bases between them. CDR3 sequence reads: CASSPSASEDEQFF. CDR3 bases: TGTGCCAGCTCACCATCTGCTAGCGAGGATGAGCAGTTCTTC. The complete variable domain, with remaining parts taken from reference TRBV18 and TRBJ2-1, reads NAGVMQNPRHLVRRRGQEARLRCSPMKGHSHVYWYRQLPEEGLKFMVYLQKENIIDESGMPKERFSAEFPKEGPSILRIQQVVRGDSAAYFCASSPSASEDEQFFGPGTRLTVL.

The rearrangement links TRBV2 to TRBJ1-1, with D uncertain. Germline lookup yields CDR1 SNHLY and CDR2 FYNNEI. The CDR3 is made up of 13 amino acids. Trimming cost V 1 base and J 4 bases, with 7 bases left between them. CDR3 protein: CASSEETITEAFF. DNA of the CDR3: TGTGCCAGCAGTGAAGAGACAATCACTGAAGCTTTCTTT. The full variable domain, its missing parts supplied by reference TRBV2 and TRBJ1-1, is EPEVTQTPSHQVTQMGQEVILRCVPISNHLYFYWYRQILGQKVEFLVSFYNNEISEKSEIFDDQFSVERPDGSNFTLKIRSTKLEDSAMYFCASSEETITEAFFGQGTRLTVV.

This chain uses TRBV14 with TRBJ1-1; D uncertain. CDR1 is SGHDN and CDR2 is FVKESK in the germline V gene. The CDR3 is 17 amino acids. V was cut by 1 base and J by 0 bases, with 15 bases left in between. In nucleotides, the CDR3 is TGTGCCAGCAGCCAAGGATGGACCCAACACCTGAACACTGAAGCTTTCTTT. It is translated as CASSQGWTQHLNTEAFF.

The genes are TRBV9 and TRBJ2-1, with D unclear. The CDR3 runs to 16 residues. The V and J ends lost 4 bases and 2 bases respectively, with 16 bases between them. Per the germline V gene, CDR1 is SGDLS and CDR2 is YYNGEE. The CDR3 sequence is CASSSRGGRTYNEQFF. The DNA for the CDR3 is TGTGCCAGCAGCTCCCGTGGCGGCAGGACCTACAATGAGCAGTTCTTC.